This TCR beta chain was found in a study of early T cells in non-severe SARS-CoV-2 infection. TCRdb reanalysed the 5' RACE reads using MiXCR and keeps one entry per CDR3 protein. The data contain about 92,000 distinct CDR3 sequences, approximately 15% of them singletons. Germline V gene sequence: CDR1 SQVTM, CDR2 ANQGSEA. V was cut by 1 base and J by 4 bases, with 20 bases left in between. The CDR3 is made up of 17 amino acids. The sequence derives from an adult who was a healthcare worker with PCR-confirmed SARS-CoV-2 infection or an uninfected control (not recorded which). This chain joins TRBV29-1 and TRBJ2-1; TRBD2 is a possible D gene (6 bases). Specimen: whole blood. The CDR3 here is CSVEVVGRRGAYNEQFF. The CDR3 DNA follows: TGCAGCGTTGAAGTGGTCGGGCGGAGGGGCGCATACAATGAGCAGTTCTTC.